Shown below are 11 T cell receptor beta chains from a single sample sequenced in a study of blood T cell repertoires in COVID-19. Using immunoSEQ multiplex PCR, the repertoire was profiled, and TCRdb retains in-frame clones only, with some absent. The table has 150,000 to 200,000 clones, roughly nine tenths seen once; the top ten hold roughly 2%. Sequenced material: peripheral blood. The receptors were gathered from a man aged 70-80 years with active or convalescent COVID-19.

This chain joins TRBV5-4 and TRBJ2-4, with D possibly matching TRBD1 (6 bases). V was clipped by 2 bases and J by 3 bases, with 12 bases between them. The CDR3 sequence is 15 residues long. Germline CDR1 reads SGHNT; CDR2 reads YYREEE (reference sequence). The DNA for the CDR3 is TGTGCCAGCAGCTTCTGGGGGCCGGGCAAAAACATTCAGTACTTC. Its protein product is CASSFWGPGKNIQYF.

The chain is built from TRBV7-8 and TRBJ1-3; D call uncertain. Germline-derived CDR1 and CDR2 are SGHVS and FQNEAQ. There are 15 residues in the CDR3. Trimming stripped 7 bases from V and 0 bases from J, with 13 bases between. The CDR3 DNA reads as TGTGCCAGCACCCCAGAGAGGCTCTCTGGAAACACCATATATTTT. It is translated as CASTPERLSGNTIYF.

There are a few counts of this clone. CDR3 sequence reads: CASSTWEGEDAETQYF. In DNA form, the CDR3 reads TGTGCCAGCAGCACATGGGAGGGAGAAGATGCAGAGACCCAGTACTTC. The chain links TRBV5-4 to TRBJ2-5; the match to TRBD2 covers 7 bases. Germline V gene lookup returns CDR1 SGHNT and CDR2 YYREEE (reference sequence). Trimming removed 4 bases from V and 4 bases from J; junction bases left unmatched: 13. The CDR3 extends over 16 amino acids.

The rearrangement links TRBV5-6 to TRBJ2-1; 12 bases align to TRBD2. The V gene end was trimmed by 5 bases and the J gene end by 7 bases; junction bases not matched to a gene: 7. CDR3 length: 15 residues. Germline V gene data show CDR1 as SGHDT and CDR2 as YYEEEE. The CDR3 DNA is TGTGCCAGCAGACTGACTAGCGGGAGATATAATGAGCAGTTCTTC. As protein: CASRLTSGRYNEQFF.

V is TRBV29-1 and J is TRBJ1-1, with unresolved D. This CDR3 is built from 13 residues. Trimming took off 5 bases at V and 1 base at J, with 11 bases between the two ends. CDR1 SQVTM and CDR2 ANQGSEA come from the germline V gene. The CDR3: CSVSRNPNTEAFF. Here the CDR3 DNA reads TGCAGCGTTTCCAGAAATCCGAACACTGAAGCTTTCTTT.

The chain has TRBV11-2 and TRBJ2-4; D call uncertain. Trimming took 0 bases from V and 12 from J, leaving 15 bases between them. CDR1 and CDR2 (germline): SGHAT, FQNNGV. This CDR3 has 14 residues. The CDR3 loop reads CASSLEGSARNQYF. The CDR3 DNA reads TGTGCCAGCAGCTTAGAGGGCTCCGCACGGAATCAGTACTTC. Supplemented by reference TRBV11-2 and TRBJ2-4, the full variable domain reads EAGVAQSPRYKIIEKRQSVAFWCNPISGHATLYWYQQILGQGPKLLIQFQNNGVVDDSQLPKDRFSAERLKGVDSTLKIQPAKLEDSAVYLCASSLEGSARNQYFGAGTRLSVL.

The V and J genes are TRBV24-1 and TRBJ1-2; D uncertain. The CDR3 length is 11 residues. Looked up from germline, CDR1 is KGHDR and CDR2 is SFDVKD. Trimming took off 3 bases at V and 7 bases at J, with 5 bases between the two ends. CDR3: CATSDPGGYTF. Written as DNA, the CDR3 is TGTGCCACCAGTGATCCAGGTGGCTACACCTTC.

This chain connects TRBV20-1 to TRBJ2-3, with a possible D match to TRBD2 (5 bases). The ends were cut back, 0 bases at V and 8 bases at J, with 6 bases in the middle. Germline CDR1 reads DFQATT; CDR2 reads SNEGSKA (reference sequence). The CDR3 is 11 amino acids. The CDR3 DNA reads TGCAGTGCTAGAGATCGGGGTACGCAGTATTTT. Encoded protein: CSARDRGTQYF.

This clone was observed a handful of times. The gene calls are TRBV30 and TRBJ2-5; perhaps TRBD1 as D (6 bases). V lost 2 bases to trimming and J lost 2 bases, with 12 bases between them. The CDR3 loop spans 14 amino acids. Germline V gene data show CDR1 as GTSNPN and CDR2 as SVGIG (reference sequence). CDR3: CAWSWGTLQETQYF. The CDR3 DNA reads TGTGCCTGGAGTTGGGGGACACTACAAGAGACCCAGTACTTC.

V is TRBV28 and J is TRBJ2-1, with 7 bases that match TRBD1. The CDR3 spans 14 residues. V was pared by 1 base and J by 6 bases, with 3 bases of the junction left unmatched. Germline V gene lookup returns CDR1 MDHEN and CDR2 SYDVKM. CDR3 coding DNA: TGTGCCAGCAGTTTATCACAGGGGCGCAATGAGCAGTTCTTC. Translated, it gives CASSLSQGRNEQFF. Full variable domain (outside the CDR3, taken from reference TRBV28 and TRBJ2-1): DVKVTQSSRYLVKRTGEKVFLECVQDMDHENMFWYRQDPGLGLRLIYFSYDVKMKEKGDIPEGYSVSREKKERFSLILESASTNQTSMYLCASSLSQGRNEQFFGPGTRLTVL.

V and J are TRBV7-2 and TRBJ1-5; 7 positions agree with TRBD1. V trimming: 5 bases; J trimming: 5 bases; junction bases outside the gene matches: 6. The CDR3 is made up of 14 amino acids. Looked up from germline, CDR1 is SGHTA and CDR2 is FQGNSA. The CDR3: CASSQGTVDQPQHF. The CDR3 region has the DNA TGTGCCAGCAGCCAAGGGACAGTTGATCAGCCCCAGCATTTT.